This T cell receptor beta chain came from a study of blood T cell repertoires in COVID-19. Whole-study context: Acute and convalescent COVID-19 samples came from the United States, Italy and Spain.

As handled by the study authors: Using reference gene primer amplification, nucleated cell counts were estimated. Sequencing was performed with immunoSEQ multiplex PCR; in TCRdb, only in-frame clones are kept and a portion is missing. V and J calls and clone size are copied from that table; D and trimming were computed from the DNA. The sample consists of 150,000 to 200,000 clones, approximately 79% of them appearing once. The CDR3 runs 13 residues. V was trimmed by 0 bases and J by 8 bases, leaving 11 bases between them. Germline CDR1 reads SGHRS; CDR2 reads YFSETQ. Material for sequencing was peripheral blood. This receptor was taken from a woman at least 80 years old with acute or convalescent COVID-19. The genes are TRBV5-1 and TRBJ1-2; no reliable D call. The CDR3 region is CASSLEQSRGYTF. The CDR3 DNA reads TGCGCCAGCAGCTTGGAACAGTCCCGCGGCTACACCTTC.